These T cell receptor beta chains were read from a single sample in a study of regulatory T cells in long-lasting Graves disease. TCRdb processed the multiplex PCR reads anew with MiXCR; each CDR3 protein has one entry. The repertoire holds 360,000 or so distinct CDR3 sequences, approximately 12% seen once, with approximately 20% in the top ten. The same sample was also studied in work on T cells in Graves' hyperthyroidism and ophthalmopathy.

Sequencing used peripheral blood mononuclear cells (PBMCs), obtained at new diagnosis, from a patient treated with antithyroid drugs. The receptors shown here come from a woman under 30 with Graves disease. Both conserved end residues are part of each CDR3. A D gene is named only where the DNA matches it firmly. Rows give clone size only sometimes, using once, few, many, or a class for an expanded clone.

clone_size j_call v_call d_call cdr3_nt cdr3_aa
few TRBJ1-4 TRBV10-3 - TGTGCCATCAGTGAGTCCACGAGGCGGCCTAATGAAAAACTGTTTTTT CAISESTRRPNEKLFF
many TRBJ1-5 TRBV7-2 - TGTGCCAGCAGCTTAGCGAGTAACAGTTATAGCAATCAGCCCCAGCATTTT CASSLASNSYSNQPQHF
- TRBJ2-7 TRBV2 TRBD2 TGTGCCAGCCTGACTAGCGGGAGGGCCGGCGAGCAGTACTTC CASLTSGRAGEQYF
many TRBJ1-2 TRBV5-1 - TGCGCCAGCAGCCCCACCGGGGCCGACGGCTATGGCTACACCTTC CASSPTGADGYGYTF
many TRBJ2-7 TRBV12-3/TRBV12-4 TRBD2 TGTGCCAGCAGTCCATACCGACTAGCGGAACTTTACTTC CASSPYRLAELYF
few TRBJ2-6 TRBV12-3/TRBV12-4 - TGTGCCAGCACCCGAGGGAGTCCGGGCGTCCTGACTTTC CASTRGSPGVLTF
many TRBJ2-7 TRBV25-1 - TGTGCCAGCAGTGAAAGGGGGGGGCCTGGGTTTCTCGAGCAGTACTTC CASSERGGPGFLEQYF
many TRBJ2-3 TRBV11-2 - TGTGCCAGCAGCTTAGATGCAGCTAGGGATACGCAGTATTTT CASSLDAARDTQYF
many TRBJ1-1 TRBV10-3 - TGTGCCATCAGTGAACCGGGCCGGCGCACTGAAGCTTTCTTT CAISEPGRRTEAFF
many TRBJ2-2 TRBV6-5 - TGTGCCAGCAGTTACCCAGGGGGGCCGACGATCGGGGAGCTGTTTTTT CASSYPGGPTIGELFF
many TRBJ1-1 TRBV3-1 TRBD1 TGTGCCAGCAGCCAAGAATTTTTTGGGACAGGGGGAGCGAACACTGAAGCTTTCTTT CASSQEFFGTGGANTEAFF
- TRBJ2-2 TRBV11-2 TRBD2 TGTGCCAGCAGCCAGCCGGCTAGCGGGAGTCACCCCGGGGAGCTGTTTTTT CASSQPASGSHPGELFF
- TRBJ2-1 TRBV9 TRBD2 TGTGCCAGCAGCCCCGGGACTAGCGGATTCTACAATGAGCAGTTCTTC CASSPGTSGFYNEQFF
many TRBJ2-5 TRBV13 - TGTGCCAGCAGCCCTAGGCCAGTGAATCCTTGGCGGGAGACCCAGTACTTC CASSPRPVNPWRETQYF
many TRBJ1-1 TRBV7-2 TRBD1 TGTGCCAGCAGCTGGCCGGGACAGGGTTGGTTCACTGAAGCTTTCTTT CASSWPGQGWFTEAFF
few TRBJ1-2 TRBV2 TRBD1 TGTGCCAGCATCTACGGGACAGGGAAAAGAGAGTACTATGGCTACACCTTC CASIYGTGKREYYGYTF
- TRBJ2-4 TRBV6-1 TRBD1 TGTGCCAGCAGCCATCTACCGGGACAGGGTGCCAAAAACATTCAGTACTTC CASSHLPGQGAKNIQYF
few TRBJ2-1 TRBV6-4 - TGTGCCAGCAGTGACTCGAGGAAAAGCTCCTACAATGAGCAGTTCTTC CASSDSRKSSYNEQFF
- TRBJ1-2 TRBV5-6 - TGTGCCAGCAGCGTAAGGGGGACGAACTATGGCTACACCTTC CASSVRGTNYGYTF